This T cell receptor (beta chain) originates from a study of CD8 T cells in ankylosing spondylitis. Study observations and caveats: Within matched ankylosing spondylitis synovial fluid, disease-linked clones were reportedly significantly enriched. Disease-linked clones had a CD8+ phenotype and relatively low frequency in peripheral blood. A number of the motif variants had already been described in reactive arthritis synovial fluid and blood. In ankylosing spondylitis blood, a motif of about eight highly homologous TCR beta variants appeared characteristic.

This clonotype appeared many times. The target antigen is unknown. Scientists made TCR beta libraries using quantitative 5'-RACE with molecular barcodes. Each CDR3 protein is one row after TCRdb ran MiXCR on the 5' RACE reads. The sample has about 220,000 distinct CDR3 sequences, about 17% seen once. The CDR3 is 15 residues long. Unmatched junction bases numbered 8, after V lost 5 bases and J lost 4 bases. V usage is TRBV12-3 or TRBV12-4 and J usage is TRBJ2-1; TRBD2 matches 7 bases. The origin of this receptor is a male donor with ankylosing spondylitis. Sequenced input: blood, either unsorted or a sorted T cell fraction (not recorded which). CDR3 sequence (DNA): TGTGCCAGCAGTCCACGACTAGCTTCGTACAATGAGCAGTTCTTC. It codes for CASSPRLASYNEQFF.